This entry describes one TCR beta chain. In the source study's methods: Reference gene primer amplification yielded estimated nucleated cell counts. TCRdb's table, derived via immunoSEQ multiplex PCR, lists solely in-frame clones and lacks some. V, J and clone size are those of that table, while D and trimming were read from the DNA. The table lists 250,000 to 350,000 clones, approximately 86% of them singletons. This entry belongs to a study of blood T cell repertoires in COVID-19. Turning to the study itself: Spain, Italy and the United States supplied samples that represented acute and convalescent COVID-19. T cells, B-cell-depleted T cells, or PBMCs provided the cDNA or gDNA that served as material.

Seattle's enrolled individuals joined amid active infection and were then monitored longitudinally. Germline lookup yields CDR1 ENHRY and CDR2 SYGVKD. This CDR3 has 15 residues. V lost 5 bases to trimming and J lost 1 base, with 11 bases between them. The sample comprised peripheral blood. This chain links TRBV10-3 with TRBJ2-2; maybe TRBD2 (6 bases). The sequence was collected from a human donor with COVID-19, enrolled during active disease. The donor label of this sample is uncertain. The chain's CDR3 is CAISSVSGNTGELFF. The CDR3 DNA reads TGTGCCATCAGTTCCGTTAGCGGGAACACCGGGGAGCTGTTTTTT.